The table lists the clone carrying this T cell receptor (beta chain) with a few counts. The sample comes from a study of blood T cell repertoires in COVID-19. Generated by immunoSEQ multiplex PCR, the TCRdb table keeps only in-frame clones and is missing some. The table has around 250,000 clones, roughly 85% seen once. The CDR3 contains 16 residues. Germline CDR1 LGHDT, CDR2 YNNKEL (reference sequence). The V gene lost 3 bases and the J gene lost 2 bases, with 16 bases spanning the gap. The sequencing sample was made of peripheral blood. This sequence was found in a man aged 50-59 years with active or convalescent COVID-19. The rearrangement links TRBV3-1 (or the pseudogene TRBV3-2) to TRBJ1-1, with a tentative D call TRBD1 (5 bases). In nucleotides, the CDR3 is TGTGCCAGCAGCCACTGGGGAGGGACGATCAACACTGAAGCTTTCTTT. As protein: CASSHWGGTINTEAFF.